The present T cell receptor (beta chain) was sequenced within a study of cytomegalovirus exposure and HLA in healthy donors. General observations from the study: A few chains linked to CMV were shown in vitro to be specific for CMV antigens.

With respect to this clone: Antigen unknown.

This CDR3 contains 15 residues. Germline CDR1 is SGDLS and CDR2 is YYNGEE. The ends lost 1 base at V and 4 bases at J; junction bases unmatched: 5. PCR amplification relied on 60 Vbeta primers (plus 13 Jbeta primers). Libraries were prepared by immunoSEQ multiplex PCR; TCRdb keeps only in-frame clonotypes and omits some of them. The sample shows hundreds of thousands of clones, 60% to 80% of them seen only once. The specimen was PBMCs. V and J are TRBV9 and TRBJ2-1, with 7 bases identical to TRBD2. This clonotype was sampled from a male donor in good health and CMV-seronegative. CDR3 protein: CASSVRGDGYNEQFF. CDR3 in DNA: TGTGCCAGCAGCGTACGGGGGGACGGATACAATGAGCAGTTCTTC.